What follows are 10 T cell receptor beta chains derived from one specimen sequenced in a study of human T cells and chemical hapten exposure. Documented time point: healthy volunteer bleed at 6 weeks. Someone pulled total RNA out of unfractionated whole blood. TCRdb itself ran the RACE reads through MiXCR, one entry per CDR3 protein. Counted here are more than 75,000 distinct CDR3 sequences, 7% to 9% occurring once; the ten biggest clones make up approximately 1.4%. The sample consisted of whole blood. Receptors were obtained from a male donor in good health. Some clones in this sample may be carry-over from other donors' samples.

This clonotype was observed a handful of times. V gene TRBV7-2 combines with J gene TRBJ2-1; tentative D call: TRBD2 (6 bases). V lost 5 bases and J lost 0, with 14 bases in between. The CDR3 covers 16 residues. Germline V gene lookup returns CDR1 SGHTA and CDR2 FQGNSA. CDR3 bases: TGTGCCAGCAGCGAGTGGAGGGGCGGCTCCTACAATGAGCAGTTCTTC. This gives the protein CASSEWRGGSYNEQFF.

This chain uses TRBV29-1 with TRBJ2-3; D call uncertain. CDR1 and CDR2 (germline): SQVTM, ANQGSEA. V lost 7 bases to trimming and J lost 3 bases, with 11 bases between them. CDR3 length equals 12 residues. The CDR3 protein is CSARHRTDTQYF. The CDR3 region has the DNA TGCAGCGCGCGGCATCGAACAGATACGCAGTATTTT.

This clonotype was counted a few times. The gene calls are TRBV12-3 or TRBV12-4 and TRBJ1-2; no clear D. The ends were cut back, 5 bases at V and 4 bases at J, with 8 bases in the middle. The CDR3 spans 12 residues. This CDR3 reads CASSRVSYGYTF. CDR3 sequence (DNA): TGTGCCAGCAGTAGGGTTTCCTATGGCTACACCTTC.

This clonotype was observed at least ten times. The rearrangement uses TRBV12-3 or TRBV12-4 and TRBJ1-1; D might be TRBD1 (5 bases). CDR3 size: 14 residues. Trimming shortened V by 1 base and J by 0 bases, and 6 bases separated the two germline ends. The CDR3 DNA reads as TGTGCCAGCAGTTTAGAGGGGATGAACACTGAAGCTTTCTTT. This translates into CASSLEGMNTEAFF.

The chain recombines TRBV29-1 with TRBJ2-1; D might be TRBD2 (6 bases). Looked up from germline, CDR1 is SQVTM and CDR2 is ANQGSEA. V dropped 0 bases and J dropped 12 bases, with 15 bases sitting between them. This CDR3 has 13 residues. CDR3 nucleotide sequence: TGCAGCGTTGAAGACCCGGGGGACGGGGGGCAGTTCTTC. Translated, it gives CSVEDPGDGGQFF.

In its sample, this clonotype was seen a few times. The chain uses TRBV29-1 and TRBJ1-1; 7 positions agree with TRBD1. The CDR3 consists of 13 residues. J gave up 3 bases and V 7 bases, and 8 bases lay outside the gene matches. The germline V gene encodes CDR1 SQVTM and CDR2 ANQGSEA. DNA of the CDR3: TGCAGCGCTGCCGGGACAGATTACACTGAAGCTTTCTTT. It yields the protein CSAAGTDYTEAFF.

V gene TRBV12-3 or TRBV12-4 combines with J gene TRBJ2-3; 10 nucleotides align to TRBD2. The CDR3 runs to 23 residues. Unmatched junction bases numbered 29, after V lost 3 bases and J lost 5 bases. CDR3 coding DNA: TGTGCCAGCAGTTTTTCCGGGACGGGTGACACTAGCGGGATCTTCGAGGATTTAGATACGCAGTATTTT. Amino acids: CASSFSGTGDTSGIFEDLDTQYF.

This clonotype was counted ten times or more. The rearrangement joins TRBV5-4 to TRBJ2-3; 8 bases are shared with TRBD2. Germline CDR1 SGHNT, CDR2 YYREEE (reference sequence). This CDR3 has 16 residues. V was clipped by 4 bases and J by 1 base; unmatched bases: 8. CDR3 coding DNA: TGTGCCAGCAGCCTGAAGCGGGAGAAGGGCACAGATACGCAGTATTTT. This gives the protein CASSLKREKGTDTQYF. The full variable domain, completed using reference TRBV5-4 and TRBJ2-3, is ETGVTQSPTHLIKTRGQQVTLRCSSQSGHNTVSWYQQALGQGPQFIFQYYREEENGRGNFPPRFSGLQFPNYSSELNVNALELDDSALYLCASSLKREKGTDTQYFGPGTRLTVL.

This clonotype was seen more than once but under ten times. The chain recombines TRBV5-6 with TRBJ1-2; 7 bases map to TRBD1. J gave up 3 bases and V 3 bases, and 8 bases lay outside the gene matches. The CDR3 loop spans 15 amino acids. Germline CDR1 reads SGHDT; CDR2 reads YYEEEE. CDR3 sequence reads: CASSSMDRKDYGYTF. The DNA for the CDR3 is TGTGCCAGCAGCTCGATGGACAGGAAAGACTATGGCTACACCTTC.

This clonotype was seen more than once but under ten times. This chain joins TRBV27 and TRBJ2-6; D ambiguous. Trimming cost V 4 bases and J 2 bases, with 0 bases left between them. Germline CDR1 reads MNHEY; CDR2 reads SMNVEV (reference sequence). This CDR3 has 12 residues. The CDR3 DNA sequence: TGTGCCAGCAGTTCTGGGGCCAACGTCCTGACTTTC. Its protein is CASSSGANVLTF.